This T cell receptor (beta chain) was sequenced during a study of T cell responses to AZD1222 COVID-19 vaccine. Only in-frame clones appear in the TCRdb table, and some are missing; sequencing was by immunoSEQ multiplex PCR. The table records more than 110,000 clones, approximately 92% of them present only once. About this clone: Its antigen remains unidentified.

Study-wide results and caveats: The span of vaccine-associated CD4 TCRs extended across spike, with dominance at 160-218 and 743-854. Clonal diversity was possibly underestimated, and the donors were mostly white British, with more females.

This clonotype originated in an adult in good health. This sample comprised peripheral blood, obtained on day 0 of AZD1222 vaccination.

The CDR3 sequence: CASNPGLDDEQFF. For the CDR3, the DNA is TGTGCCAGTAATCCGGGACTAGACGATGAGCAGTTCTTC. This chain joins TRBV2 and TRBJ2-1; 8 bases line up with TRBD2. In germline, CDR1 is SNHLY, CDR2 FYNNEI. Germline trimming cut 9 bases from V and 8 bases from J; bases unmatched to any gene: 9. This CDR3 is 13 amino acids long. Full variable domain (rest looked up from reference TRBV2 and TRBJ2-1): EPEVTQTPSHQVTQMGQEVILRCVPISNHLYFYWYRQILGQKVEFLVSFYNNEISEKSEIFDDQFSVERPDGSNFTLKIRSTKLEDSAMYFCASNPGLDDEQFFGPGTRLTVL.